This T cell receptor (beta chain) was identified in a study of regulatory dendritic cells for organ transplantation. As for the study in general: Regulatory dendritic cells were monocyte-derived, receiving vitamin D3 on days 0 and 4 and IL-10 on day 4. General study results and limits: Memory T cells were less diverse than naive, with memory CD8+ most oligoclonal. Memory CD8+ clonal expansion seemed more limited with regulatory than mature dendritic cells.

By its share, this clone is medium-sized. The antigen remains undetermined. CFSE-labeled sorted T cells met regulatory or mature dendritic cells for under 6 days. Memory T cells were CD45RO+, naive were CD45RA+, sorted by FACS. TCRdb's table, derived via immunoSEQ multiplex PCR, lists solely in-frame clones and lacks some. This sample carries about 4,200 clones, 45% to 70% of them seen once, and the ten largest clones take over 15%. Material for sequencing was memory CD8+ T cells from blood cultured with regulatory dendritic cells. This sample's subset: CD45RO+ memory T cells. The sequence derives from a human donor in good health.

The CDR3 DNA reads as TGTGCCAGCAGTGAAGCGCTGAAAGCGGGGGGGCGTGAGACCCAGTACTTC. Translation: CASSEALKAGGRETQYF. V usage is TRBV2 and J usage is TRBJ2-5; 10 nucleotides agree with TRBD2. The CDR3 covers 17 residues. Germline lookup yields CDR1 SNHLY and CDR2 FYNNEI. J lost 5 bases, V lost 0 bases, and 9 bases had no gene match.